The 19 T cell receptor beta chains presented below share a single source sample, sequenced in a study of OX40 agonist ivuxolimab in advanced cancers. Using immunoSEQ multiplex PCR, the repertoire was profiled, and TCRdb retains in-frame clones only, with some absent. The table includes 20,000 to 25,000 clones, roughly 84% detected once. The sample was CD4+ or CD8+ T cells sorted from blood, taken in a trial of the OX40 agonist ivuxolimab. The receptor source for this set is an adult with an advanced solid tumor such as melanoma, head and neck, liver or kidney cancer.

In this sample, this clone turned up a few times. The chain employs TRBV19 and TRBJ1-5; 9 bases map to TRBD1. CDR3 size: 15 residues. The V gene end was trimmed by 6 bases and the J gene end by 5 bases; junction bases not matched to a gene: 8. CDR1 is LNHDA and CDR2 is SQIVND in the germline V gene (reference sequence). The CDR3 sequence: CASRSPGQGYQPQHF. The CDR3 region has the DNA TGTGCCAGTAGATCCCCGGGACAGGGTTATCAGCCCCAGCATTTT.

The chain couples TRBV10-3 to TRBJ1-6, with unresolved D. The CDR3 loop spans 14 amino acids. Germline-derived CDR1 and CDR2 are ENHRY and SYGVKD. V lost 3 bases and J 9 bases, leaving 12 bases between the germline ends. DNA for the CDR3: TGTGCCATCAGTGAAGTAGGGATGGGTTCACCCCTCCACTTT. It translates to CAISEVGMGSPLHF.

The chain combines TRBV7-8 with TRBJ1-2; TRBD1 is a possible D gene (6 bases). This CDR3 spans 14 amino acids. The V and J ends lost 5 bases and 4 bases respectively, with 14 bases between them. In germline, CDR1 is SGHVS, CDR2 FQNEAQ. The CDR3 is CASSTIQGLYGYTF. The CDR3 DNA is TGTGCCAGCAGCACAATACAGGGCCTCTATGGCTACACCTTC. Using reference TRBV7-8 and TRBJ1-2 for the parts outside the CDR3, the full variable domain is GAGVSQSPRYKVAKRGQDVALRCDPISGHVSLFWYQQALGQGPEFLTYFQNEAQLDKSGLPSDRFFAERPEGSVSTLKIQRTQQEDSAVYLCASSTIQGLYGYTFGSGTRLTVV.

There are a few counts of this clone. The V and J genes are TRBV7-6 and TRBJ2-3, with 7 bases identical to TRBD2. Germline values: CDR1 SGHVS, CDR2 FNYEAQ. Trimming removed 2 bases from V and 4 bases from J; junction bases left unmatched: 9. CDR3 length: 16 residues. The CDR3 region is CASSLYSASGPDTQYF. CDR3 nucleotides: TGTGCCAGCAGCTTATATTCCGCTAGCGGCCCAGATACGCAGTATTTT.

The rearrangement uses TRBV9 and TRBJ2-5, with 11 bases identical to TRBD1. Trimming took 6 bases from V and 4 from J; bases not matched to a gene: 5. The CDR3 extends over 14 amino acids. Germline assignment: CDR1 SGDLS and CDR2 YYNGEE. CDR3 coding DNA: TGTGCCAGCACAAGGACAGGGGGCAGAGAGACCCAGTACTTC. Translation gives CASTRTGGRETQYF.

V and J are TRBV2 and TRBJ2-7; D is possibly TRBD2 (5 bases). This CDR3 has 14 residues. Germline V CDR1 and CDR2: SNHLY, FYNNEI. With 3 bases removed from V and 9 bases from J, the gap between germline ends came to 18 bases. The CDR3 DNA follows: TGTGCCAGCAGTGATACCGGAGGATTTTCCGGGCAGTACTTC. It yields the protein CASSDTGGFSGQYF.

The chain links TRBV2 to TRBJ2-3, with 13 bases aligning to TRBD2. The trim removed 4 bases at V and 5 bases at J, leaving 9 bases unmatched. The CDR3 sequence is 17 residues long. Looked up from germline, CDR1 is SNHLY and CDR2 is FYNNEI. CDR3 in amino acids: CASSGTSGSRIRDTQYF. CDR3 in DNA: TGTGCCAGCAGTGGGACTAGCGGGAGCAGGATAAGAGATACGCAGTATTTT.

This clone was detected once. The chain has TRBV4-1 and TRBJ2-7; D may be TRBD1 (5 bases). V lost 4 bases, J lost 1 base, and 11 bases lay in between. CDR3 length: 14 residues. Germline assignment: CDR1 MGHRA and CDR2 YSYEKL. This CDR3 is CASSRRVYSYEQYF. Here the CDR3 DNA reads TGCGCCAGCAGCCGCAGGGTTTATTCCTACGAGCAGTACTTC.

DNA of the CDR3: TGCGCCAGCAGCTTGGGCGGCTCCTCCACAGATACGCAGTATTTT. Encoded protein: CASSLGGSSTDTQYF. The chain uses TRBV5-1 and TRBJ2-3; D is undetermined. The CDR3 covers 15 residues. V lost 0 bases, J lost 2 bases, and 10 bases lay in between. Per the germline V gene, CDR1 is SGHRS and CDR2 is YFSETQ.

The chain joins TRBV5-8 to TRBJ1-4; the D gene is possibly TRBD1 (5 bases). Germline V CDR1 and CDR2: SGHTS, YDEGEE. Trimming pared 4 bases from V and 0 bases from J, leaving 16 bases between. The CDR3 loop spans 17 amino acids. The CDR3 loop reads CASSLGWGIPTNEKLFF. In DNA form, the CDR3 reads TGTGCCAGCAGCCTGGGATGGGGGATCCCAACTAATGAAAAACTGTTTTTT. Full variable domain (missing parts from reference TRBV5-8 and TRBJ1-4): EAGVTQSPTHLIKTRGQQATLRCSPISGHTSVYWYQQALGLGLQFLLWYDEGEERNRGNFPPRFSGRQFPNYSSELNVNALELEDSALYLCASSLGWGIPTNEKLFFGSGTQLSVL.

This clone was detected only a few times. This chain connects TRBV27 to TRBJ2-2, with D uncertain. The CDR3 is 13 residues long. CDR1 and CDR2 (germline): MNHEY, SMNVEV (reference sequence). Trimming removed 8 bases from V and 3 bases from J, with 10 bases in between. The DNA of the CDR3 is TGTGCCAGCCGCCTATCGGACACCGGGGAGCTGTTTTTT. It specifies CASRLSDTGELFF.

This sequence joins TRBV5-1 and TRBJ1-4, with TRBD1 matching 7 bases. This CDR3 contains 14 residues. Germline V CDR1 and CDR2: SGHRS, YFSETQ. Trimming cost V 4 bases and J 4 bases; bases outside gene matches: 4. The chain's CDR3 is CASSRTGDNEKLFF. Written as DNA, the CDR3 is TGCGCCAGCAGCCGAACAGGGGATAATGAAAAACTGTTTTTT.

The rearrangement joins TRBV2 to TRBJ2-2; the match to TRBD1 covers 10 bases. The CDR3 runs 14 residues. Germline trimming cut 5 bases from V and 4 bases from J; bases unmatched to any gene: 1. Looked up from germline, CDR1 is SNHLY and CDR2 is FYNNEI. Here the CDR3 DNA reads TGTGCCAGCAGTCGGGACAGGGGCACCGGGGAGCTGTTTTTT. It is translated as CASSRDRGTGELFF.

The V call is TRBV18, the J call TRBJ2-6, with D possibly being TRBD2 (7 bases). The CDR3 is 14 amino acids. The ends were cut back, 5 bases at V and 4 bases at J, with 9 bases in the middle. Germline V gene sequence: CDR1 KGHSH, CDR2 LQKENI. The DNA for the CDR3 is TGTGCCAGCTCAGGGGGGGCCGGGGCCAACGTCCTGACTTTC. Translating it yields CASSGGAGANVLTF.

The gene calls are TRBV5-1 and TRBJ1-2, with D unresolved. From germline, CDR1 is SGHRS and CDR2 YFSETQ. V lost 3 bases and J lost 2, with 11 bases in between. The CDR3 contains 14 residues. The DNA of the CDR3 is TGCGCCAGCAGCTCGAGGGCCAGCAACTATGGCTACACCTTC. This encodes CASSSRASNYGYTF.

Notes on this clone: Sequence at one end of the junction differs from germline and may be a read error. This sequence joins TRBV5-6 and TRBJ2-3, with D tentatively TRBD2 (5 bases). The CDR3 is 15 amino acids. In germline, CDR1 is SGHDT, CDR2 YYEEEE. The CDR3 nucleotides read TGTGCCAGCAGTTTGGGAGCCTGGGGCACAGATACGCAGTATTTT. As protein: CASSLGAWGTDTQYF.

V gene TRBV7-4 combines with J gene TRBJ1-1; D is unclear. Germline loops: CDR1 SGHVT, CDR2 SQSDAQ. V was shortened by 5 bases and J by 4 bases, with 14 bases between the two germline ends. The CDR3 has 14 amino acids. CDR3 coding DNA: TGTGCCAGCAGCCTCGGGGTCGGTGGCACTGAAGCTTTCTTT. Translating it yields CASSLGVGGTEAFF.

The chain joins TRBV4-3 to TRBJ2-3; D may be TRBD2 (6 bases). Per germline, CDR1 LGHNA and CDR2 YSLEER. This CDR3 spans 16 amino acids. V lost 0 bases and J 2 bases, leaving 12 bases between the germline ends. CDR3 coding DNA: TGCGCCAGCAGCCAAGAGTTGGGGGGAGCCACAGATACGCAGTATTTT. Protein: CASSQELGGATDTQYF.

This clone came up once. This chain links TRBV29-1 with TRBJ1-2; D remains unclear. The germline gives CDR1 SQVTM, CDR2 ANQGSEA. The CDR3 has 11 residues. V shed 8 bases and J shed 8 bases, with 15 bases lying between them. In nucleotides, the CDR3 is TGCAGCACCTTCGGACCCCTGGGCTACACCTTC. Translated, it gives CSTFGPLGYTF.